The present entry profiles one TCR beta chain with its context. Its cognate antigen is unknown. Sequenced material consisted of expressed TCRB transcripts (all of the isolated RNA was reverse transcribed). Profiled with immunoSEQ multiplex PCR; TCRdb holds only in-frame clones, not every one. The sample yields approximately 40,000 clones, around 50% seen once. The data stem from a study of beta chain features in type 1 diabetes. Study-level points and caveats: In the patient group, naive, central memory and Treg TCRB repertoires seemed more alike than in the healthy donor group.

Sequenced input: stem cell memory CD4+ T cells from blood. The clonotype was recovered from a woman aged 25 to 39 in good health.

CDR3: CASSRREGAEAFF. The DNA of the CDR3 is TGTGCCAGCAGCCGACGTGAGGGGGCTGAAGCTTTCTTT. J is TRBJ1-1 and V is TRBV7-6; TRBD1 might be the D (6 bases). Germline values: CDR1 SGHVS, CDR2 FNYEAQ. The length of the CDR3 is 13 residues. Between the trimmed V and J ends, which lost 5 bases and 6 bases, there was a span of 13 bases.